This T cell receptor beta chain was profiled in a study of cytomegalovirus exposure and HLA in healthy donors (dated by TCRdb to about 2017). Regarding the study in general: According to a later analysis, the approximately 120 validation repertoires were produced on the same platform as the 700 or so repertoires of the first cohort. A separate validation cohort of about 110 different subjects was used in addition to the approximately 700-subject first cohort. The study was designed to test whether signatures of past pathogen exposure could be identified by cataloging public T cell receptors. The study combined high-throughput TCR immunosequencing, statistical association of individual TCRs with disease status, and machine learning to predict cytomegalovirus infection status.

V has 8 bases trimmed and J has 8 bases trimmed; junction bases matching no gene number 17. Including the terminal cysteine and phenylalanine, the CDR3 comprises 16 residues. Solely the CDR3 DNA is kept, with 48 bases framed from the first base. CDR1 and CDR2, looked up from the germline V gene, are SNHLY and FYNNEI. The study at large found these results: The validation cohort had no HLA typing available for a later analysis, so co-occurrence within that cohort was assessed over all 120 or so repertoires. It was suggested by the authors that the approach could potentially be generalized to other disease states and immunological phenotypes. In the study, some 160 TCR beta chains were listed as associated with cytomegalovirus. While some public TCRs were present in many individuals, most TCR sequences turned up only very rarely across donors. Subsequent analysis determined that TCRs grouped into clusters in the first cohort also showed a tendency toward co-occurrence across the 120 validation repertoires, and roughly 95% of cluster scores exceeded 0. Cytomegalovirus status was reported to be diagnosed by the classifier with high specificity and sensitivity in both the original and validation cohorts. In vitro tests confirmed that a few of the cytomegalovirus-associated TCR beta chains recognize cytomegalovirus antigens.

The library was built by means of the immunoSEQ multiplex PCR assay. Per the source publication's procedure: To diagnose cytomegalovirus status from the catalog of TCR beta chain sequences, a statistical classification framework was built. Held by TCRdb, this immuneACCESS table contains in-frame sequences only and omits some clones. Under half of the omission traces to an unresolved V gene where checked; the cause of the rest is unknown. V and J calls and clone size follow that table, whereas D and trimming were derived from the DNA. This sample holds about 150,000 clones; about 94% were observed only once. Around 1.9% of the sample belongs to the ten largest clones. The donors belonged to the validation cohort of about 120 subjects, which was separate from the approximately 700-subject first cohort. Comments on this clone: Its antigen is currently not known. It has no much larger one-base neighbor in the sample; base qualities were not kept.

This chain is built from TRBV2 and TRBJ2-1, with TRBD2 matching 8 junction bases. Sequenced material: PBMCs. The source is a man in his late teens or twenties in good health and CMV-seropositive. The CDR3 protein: CASEGDNGREGYEQFF. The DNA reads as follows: TGTGCCAGCGAGGGGGACAACGGGAGGGAGGGGTATGAGCAGTTCTTC. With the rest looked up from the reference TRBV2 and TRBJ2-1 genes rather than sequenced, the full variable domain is EPEVTQTPSHQVTQMGQEVILRCVPISNHLYFYWYRQILGQKVEFLVSFYNNEISEKSEIFDDQFSVERPDGSNFTLKIRSTKLEDSAMYFCASEGDNGREGYEQFFGPGTRLTVL.